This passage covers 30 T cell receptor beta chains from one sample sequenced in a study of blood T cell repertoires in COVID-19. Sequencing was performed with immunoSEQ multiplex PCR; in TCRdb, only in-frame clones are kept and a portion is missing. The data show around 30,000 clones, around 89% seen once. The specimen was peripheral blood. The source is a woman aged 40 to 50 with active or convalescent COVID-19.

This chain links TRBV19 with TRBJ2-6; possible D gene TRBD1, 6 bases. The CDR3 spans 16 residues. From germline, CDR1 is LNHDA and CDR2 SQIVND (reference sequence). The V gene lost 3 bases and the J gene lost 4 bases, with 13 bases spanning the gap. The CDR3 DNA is TGTGCCAGTAGTATTCTACAGGGCTCCGGGGCCAACGTCCTGACTTTC. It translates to CASSILQGSGANVLTF. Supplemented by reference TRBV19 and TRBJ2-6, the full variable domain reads DGGITQSPKYLFRKEGQNVTLSCEQNLNHDAMYWYRQDPGQGLRLIYYSQIVNDFQKGDIAEGYSVSREKKESFPLTVTSAQKNPTAFYLCASSILQGSGANVLTFGAGSRLTVL.

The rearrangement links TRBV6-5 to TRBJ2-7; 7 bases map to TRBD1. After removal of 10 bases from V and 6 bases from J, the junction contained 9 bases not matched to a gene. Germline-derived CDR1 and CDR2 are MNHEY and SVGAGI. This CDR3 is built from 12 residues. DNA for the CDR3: TGTGCCACCCGGGACAGATTTGCCGAGCAGTACTTC. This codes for CATRDRFAEQYF.

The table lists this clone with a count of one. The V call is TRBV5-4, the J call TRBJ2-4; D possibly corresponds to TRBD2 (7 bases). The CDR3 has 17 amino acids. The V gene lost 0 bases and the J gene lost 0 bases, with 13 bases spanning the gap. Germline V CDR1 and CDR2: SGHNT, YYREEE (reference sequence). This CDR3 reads CASSLALGGLAKNIQYF. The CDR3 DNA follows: TGTGCCAGCAGCTTGGCCCTCGGGGGGCTAGCCAAAAACATTCAGTACTTC.

In DNA, the CDR3 is TGTGCCAGCAGCTTGGGCGGACCGGGACTAGCTACTTACGAGCAGTACTTC. This gives the protein CASSLGGPGLATYEQYF. The J gene is TRBJ2-7, the V gene TRBV7-3; TRBD2 aligns across 9 bases. The CDR3 totals 17 residues. From germline, CDR1 is SGHTA and CDR2 FQGTGA. Trimming cost V 3 bases and J 4 bases; bases outside gene matches: 13.

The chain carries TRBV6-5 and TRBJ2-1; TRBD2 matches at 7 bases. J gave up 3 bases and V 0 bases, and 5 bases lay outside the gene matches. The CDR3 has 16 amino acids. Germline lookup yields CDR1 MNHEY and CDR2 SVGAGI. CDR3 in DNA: TGTGCCAGCAGTTACTCACTAGCGACCATCTACAATGAGCAGTTCTTC. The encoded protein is CASSYSLATIYNEQFF.

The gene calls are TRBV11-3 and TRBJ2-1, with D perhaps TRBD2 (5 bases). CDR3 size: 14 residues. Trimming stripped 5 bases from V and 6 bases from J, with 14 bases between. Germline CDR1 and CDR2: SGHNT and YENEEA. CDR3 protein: CASSQMRGSNEQFF. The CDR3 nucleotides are TGTGCCAGCAGCCAAATGCGAGGGTCCAATGAGCAGTTCTTC.

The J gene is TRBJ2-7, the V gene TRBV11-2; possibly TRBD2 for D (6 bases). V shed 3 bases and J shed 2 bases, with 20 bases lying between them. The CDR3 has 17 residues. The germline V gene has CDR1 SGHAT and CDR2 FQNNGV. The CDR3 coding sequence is TGTGCCAGCAGCTTCCCCCCTTGGGGGGATGCACCCTACGAGCAGTACTTC. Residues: CASSFPPWGDAPYEQYF. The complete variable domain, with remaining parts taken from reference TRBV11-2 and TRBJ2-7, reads EAGVAQSPRYKIIEKRQSVAFWCNPISGHATLYWYQQILGQGPKLLIQFQNNGVVDDSQLPKDRFSAERLKGVDSTLKIQPAKLEDSAVYLCASSFPPWGDAPYEQYFGPGTRLTVT.

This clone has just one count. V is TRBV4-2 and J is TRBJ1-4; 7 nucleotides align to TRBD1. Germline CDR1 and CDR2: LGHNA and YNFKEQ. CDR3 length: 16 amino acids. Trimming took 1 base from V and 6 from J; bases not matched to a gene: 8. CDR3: CASSQARDSGHEKLFF. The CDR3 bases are TGTGCCAGCAGCCAAGCCCGGGACAGCGGACATGAAAAACTGTTTTTT.

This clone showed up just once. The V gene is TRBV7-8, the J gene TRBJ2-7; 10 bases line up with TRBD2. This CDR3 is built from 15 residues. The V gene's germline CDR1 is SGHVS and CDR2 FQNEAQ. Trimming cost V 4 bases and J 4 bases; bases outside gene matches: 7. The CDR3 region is CASSSSGRGSYEQYF. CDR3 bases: TGTGCCAGCAGCTCGAGCGGGAGGGGCTCTTACGAGCAGTACTTC. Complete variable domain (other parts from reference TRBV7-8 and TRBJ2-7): GAGVSQSPRYKVAKRGQDVALRCDPISGHVSLFWYQQALGQGPEFLTYFQNEAQLDKSGLPSDRFFAERPEGSVSTLKIQRTQQEDSAVYLCASSSSGRGSYEQYFGPGTRLTVT.

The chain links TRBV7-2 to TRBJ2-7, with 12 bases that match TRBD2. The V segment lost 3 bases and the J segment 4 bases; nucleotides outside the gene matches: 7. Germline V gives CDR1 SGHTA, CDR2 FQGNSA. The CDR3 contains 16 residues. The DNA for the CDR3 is TGTGCCAGCAGCTTTGGACTAGCGGGGCCGAGGTACGAGCAGTACTTC. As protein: CASSFGLAGPRYEQYF.

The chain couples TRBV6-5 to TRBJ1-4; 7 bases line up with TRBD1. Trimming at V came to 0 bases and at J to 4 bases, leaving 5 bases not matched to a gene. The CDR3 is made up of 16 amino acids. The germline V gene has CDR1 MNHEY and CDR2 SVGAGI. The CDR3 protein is CASSYSLRQGNEKLFF. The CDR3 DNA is TGTGCCAGCAGTTACTCGTTACGACAGGGTAATGAAAAACTGTTTTTT.

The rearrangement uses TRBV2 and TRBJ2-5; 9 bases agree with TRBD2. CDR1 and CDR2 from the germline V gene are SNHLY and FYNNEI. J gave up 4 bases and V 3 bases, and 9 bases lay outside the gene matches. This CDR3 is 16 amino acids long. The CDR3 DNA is TGTGCCAGCAGTGACGGGCGGCGGGAGGGCGGAGAGACCCAGTACTTC. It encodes CASSDGRREGGETQYF.

In nucleotides, the CDR3 is TGTGCCAGCAGTTTCTCAGGGAGGCGAGGAGCTTTCTTT. It encodes CASSFSGRRGAFF. The V and J genes are TRBV12-3 or TRBV12-4 and TRBJ1-1, with D tentatively TRBD1 (5 bases). CDR3 size: 13 residues. V lost 3 bases and J lost 10, with 15 bases in between.

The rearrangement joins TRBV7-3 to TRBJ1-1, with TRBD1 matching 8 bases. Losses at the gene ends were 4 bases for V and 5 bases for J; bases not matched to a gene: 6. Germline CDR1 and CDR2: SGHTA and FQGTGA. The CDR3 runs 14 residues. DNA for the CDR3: TGTGCCAGCAGCTCAGGGGGCGGAAGTACTGAAGCTTTCTTT. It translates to CASSSGGGSTEAFF.

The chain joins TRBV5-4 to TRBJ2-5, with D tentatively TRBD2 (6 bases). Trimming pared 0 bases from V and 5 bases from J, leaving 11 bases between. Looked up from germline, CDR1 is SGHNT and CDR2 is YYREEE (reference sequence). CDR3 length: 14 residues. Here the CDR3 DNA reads TGTGCCAGCAGCTTGGGCCTAGCGATGGAGACCCAGTACTTC. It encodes CASSLGLAMETQYF.

For the CDR3, the DNA is TGTGCCTGGAGTGGGGGAAGGGCGGGAATCTATGGCTACACCTTC. It translates to CAWSGGRAGIYGYTF. The chain uses TRBV30 and TRBJ1-2; D uncertain. The germline V gene has CDR1 GTSNPN and CDR2 SVGIG (reference sequence). V was cut by 1 base and J by 4 bases, with 16 bases left in between. This CDR3 contains 15 residues.

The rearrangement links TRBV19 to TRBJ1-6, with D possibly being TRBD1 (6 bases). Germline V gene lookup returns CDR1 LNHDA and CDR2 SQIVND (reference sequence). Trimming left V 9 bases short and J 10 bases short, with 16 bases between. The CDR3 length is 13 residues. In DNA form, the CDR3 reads TGTGCCAGCCAACCCCAGGGGAAGTCACCCCTCCACTTT. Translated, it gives CASQPQGKSPLHF.

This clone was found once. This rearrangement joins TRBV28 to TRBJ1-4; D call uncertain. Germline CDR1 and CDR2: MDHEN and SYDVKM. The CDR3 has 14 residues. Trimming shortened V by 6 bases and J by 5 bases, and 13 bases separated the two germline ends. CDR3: CASSPLGFNEKLFF. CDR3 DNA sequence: TGTGCCAGCAGCCCGCTCGGTTTCAATGAAAAACTGTTTTTT.

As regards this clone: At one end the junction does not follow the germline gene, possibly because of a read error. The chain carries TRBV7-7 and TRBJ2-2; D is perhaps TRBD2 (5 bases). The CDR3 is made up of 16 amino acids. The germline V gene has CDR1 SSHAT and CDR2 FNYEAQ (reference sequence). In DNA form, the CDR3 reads TGTGCTAGCAGCGTCCTTTCTCCCGGGAATTACGGGGAGCTGTTTTTT. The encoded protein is CASSVLSPGNYGELFF.

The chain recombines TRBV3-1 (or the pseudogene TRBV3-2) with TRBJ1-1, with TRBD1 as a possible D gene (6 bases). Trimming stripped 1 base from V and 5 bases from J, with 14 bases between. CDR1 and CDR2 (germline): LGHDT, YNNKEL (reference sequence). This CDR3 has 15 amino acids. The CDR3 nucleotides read TGTGCCAGCAGCCAAGTGTCAGGGGATTGGACTGAAGCTTTCTTT. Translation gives CASSQVSGDWTEAFF.

In nucleotides, the CDR3 is TGTGCCAGCAGTCCCCGGGCGACAGGGGGGAACACTGAAGCTTTCTTT. Translation gives CASSPRATGGNTEAFF. The V and J genes are TRBV27 and TRBJ1-1; 9 bases map to TRBD1. Germline V gives CDR1 MNHEY, CDR2 SMNVEV (reference sequence). V lost 5 bases to trimming and J lost 1 base; unmatched junction nucleotides: 8. CDR3 length: 16 amino acids.

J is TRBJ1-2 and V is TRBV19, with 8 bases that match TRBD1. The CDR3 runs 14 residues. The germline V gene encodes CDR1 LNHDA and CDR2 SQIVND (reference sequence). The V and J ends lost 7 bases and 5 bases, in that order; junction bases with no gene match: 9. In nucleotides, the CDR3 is TGTGCCAGTAATCCGGACAGGGAATGGTATGGCTACACCTTC. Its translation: CASNPDREWYGYTF. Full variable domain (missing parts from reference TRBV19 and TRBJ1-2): DGGITQSPKYLFRKEGQNVTLSCEQNLNHDAMYWYRQDPGQGLRLIYYSQIVNDFQKGDIAEGYSVSREKKESFPLTVTSAQKNPTAFYLCASNPDREWYGYTFGSGTRLTVV.

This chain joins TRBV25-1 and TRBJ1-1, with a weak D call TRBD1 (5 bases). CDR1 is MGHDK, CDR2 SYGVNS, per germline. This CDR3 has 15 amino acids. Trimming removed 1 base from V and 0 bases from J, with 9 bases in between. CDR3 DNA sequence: TGTGCCAGCAGTGAATTGGGGGGGATGAACACTGAAGCTTTCTTT. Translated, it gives CASSELGGMNTEAFF.

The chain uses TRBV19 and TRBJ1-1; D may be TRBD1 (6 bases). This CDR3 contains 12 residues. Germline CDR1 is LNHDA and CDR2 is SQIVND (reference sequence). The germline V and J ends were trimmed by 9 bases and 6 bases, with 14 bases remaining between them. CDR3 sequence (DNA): TGTGCCAGCGGCAACAGGGAGCCTGAAGCTTTCTTT. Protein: CASGNREPEAFF.

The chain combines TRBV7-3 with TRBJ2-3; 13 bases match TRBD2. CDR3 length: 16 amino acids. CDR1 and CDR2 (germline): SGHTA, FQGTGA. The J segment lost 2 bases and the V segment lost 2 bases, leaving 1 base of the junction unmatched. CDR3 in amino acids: CASSLGLAGATDTQYF. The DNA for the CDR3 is TGTGCCAGCAGCTTAGGACTAGCGGGGGCCACAGATACGCAGTATTTT.

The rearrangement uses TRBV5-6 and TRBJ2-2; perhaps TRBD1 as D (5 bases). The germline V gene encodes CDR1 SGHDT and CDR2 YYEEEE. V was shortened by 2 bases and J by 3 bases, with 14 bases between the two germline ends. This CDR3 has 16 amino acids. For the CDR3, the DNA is TGTGCCAGCAGCTTAGTCGAATGGGGCGACACCGGGGAGCTGTTTTTT. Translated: CASSLVEWGDTGELFF.

Here the CDR3 reads CAISDFVVQRGTTDTQYF. The CDR3 DNA is TGTGCCATCAGTGATTTCGTTGTCCAGCGGGGGACCACAGATACGCAGTATTTT. The chain links TRBV10-3 to TRBJ2-3; 8 bases are a match to TRBD2. Germline lookup yields CDR1 ENHRY and CDR2 SYGVKD. The CDR3 is 18 residues long. V lost 3 bases, J lost 2 bases, and 13 bases stayed unmatched.

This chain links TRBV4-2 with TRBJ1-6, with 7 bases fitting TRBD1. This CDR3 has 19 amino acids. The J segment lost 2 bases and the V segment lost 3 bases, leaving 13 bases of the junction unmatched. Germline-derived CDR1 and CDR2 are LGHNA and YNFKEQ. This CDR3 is CASSHPSDREGAYNSPLHF. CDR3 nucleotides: TGTGCCAGCAGCCATCCCTCCGACAGGGAAGGGGCCTATAATTCACCCCTCCACTTT.

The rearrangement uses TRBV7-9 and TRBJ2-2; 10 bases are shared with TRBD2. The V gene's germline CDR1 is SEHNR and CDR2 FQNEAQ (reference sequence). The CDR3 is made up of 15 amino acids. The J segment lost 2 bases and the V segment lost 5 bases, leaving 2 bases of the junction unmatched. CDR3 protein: CASSRTSGNTGELFF. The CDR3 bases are TGTGCCAGCAGCAGGACTAGCGGAAACACCGGGGAGCTGTTTTTT.

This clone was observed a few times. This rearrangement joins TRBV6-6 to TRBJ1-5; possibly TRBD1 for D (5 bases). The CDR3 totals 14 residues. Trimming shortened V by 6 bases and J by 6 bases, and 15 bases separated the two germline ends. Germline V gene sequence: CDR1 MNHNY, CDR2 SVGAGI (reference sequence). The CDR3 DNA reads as TGTGCCAGCAGCACCCCCAGTCAGGGTCAGCCCCAGCATTTT. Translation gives CASSTPSQGQPQHF.